A selection of T cell receptor beta chains follows, all from one sample in a study of cytomegalovirus exposure and HLA in healthy donors. The repertoire was sequenced with immunoSEQ multiplex PCR; TCRdb's copy has only in-frame clones and lacks some. The table records about 150,000 clones, around 84% of them present only once. The specimen was PBMCs. These receptor sequences come from a woman aged 35 to 49 in good health and CMV-seronegative. CDR3s include the opening cysteine and the closing phenylalanine or tryptophan. A D gene is named only where the DNA matches it firmly. Clone size is given for some rows only: seen once, a few or many times, or a class if the clone is expanded.

cdr3_nt cdr3_aa v_call clone_size j_call cdr3_length d_call
TGTGCCAGCAGTTACTCGAGAGTGAACACTGAAGCTTTCTTT CASSYSRVNTEAFF TRBV6-6 - TRBJ1-1 14 -
TGTGCCAGCAGTTGGGACACACTTTCAGGGGCTTTCTTT CASSWDTLSGAFF TRBV6-5 - TRBJ1-1 13 -
TGTGCCAGCAGCTTAGGAAGGACACATAATGAGCAGTTCTTC CASSLGRTHNEQFF TRBV7-2 - TRBJ2-1 14 -
TGTGCCAGCAGCCCCAGGACAGGGGTCTCACCCCTCCACTTT CASSPRTGVSPLHF TRBV7-2 - TRBJ1-6 14 TRBD1
TGTGCCAGCAGCCTTTTAGTTTGGACAGCTTCCTACGAGCAGTACTTC CASSLLVWTASYEQYF TRBV28 - TRBJ2-7 16 -
TGTGCCAGCACCAGGGAATGGGCTGAAGCTTTCTTT CASTREWAEAFF TRBV6-1 few TRBJ1-1 12 -
TGTGCCAGCAGCTCAATACGGGGGGGGCCGACCACCGGGGAGCTGTTTTTT CASSSIRGGPTTGELFF TRBV11-2 - TRBJ2-2 17 TRBD2
TGTGCCAGCAGTGACTGGGCGAACACTGAAGCTTTCTTT CASSDWANTEAFF TRBV6-4 - TRBJ1-1 13 -
TGTGCCAGCAGCCCCGTGGGGGGGGCTTATGAAAAACTGTTTTTT CASSPVGGAYEKLFF TRBV7-8 - TRBJ1-4 15 -
TGTGCCAGGGTGGCTTCAACTAATGAAAAACTGTTTTTT CARVASTNEKLFF TRBV19 - TRBJ1-4 13 -
TGTGCCAGCAGCGTTTCCGCTAGCGGCAAAAACATTCAGTACTTC CASSVSASGKNIQYF TRBV7-8 once TRBJ2-4 15 TRBD2
TGTGCCAGCAGCTTAAGGAGGGTGTCAGCCCAAGGCACTGAAGCTTTCTTT CASSLRRVSAQGTEAFF TRBV7-8 - TRBJ1-1 17 -
TGTGCCAGCAGTACTAGCGGGGGGGGATCAGATACGCAGTATTTT CASSTSGGGSDTQYF TRBV2 - TRBJ2-3 15 TRBD2
TGTGCCAGCAGTTTGGACAGGAATTCACCCCTCCACTTT CASSLDRNSPLHF TRBV27 - TRBJ1-6 13 TRBD1
TGTGCCAGCTCACCAGCGGGACAGGGGGTCGGCGAGACCCAGTACTTC CASSPAGQGVGETQYF TRBV18 - TRBJ2-5 16 TRBD1
TGTGCCAGCAGTTGGGCGCCTTACGAGCAGTACTTC CASSWAPYEQYF TRBV28 - TRBJ2-7 12 -
TGTGCCAGCGGGATGGGACATCCCTTTTCGGAAAAACTGTTTTTT CASGMGHPFSEKLFF TRBV2 - TRBJ1-4 15 -
TGTGCCAGCAGTCCAGCAACAGCCTATGGCTACACCTTC CASSPATAYGYTF TRBV6-1 - TRBJ1-2 13 -
TGTGCCAGTAGTTTAAGAGAAGAGACCCAGTACTTC CASSLREETQYF TRBV19 - TRBJ2-5 12 -
TGTGCCAGCAGTGAAGCCGGGTCAGGGGGGACCGGGGAGCTGTTTTTT CASSEAGSGGTGELFF TRBV25-1 few TRBJ2-2 16 -
TGTGCCAGCAGCTCCAGGCAGGGGGCCTTTGGCTACACCTTC CASSSRQGAFGYTF TRBV7-2 - TRBJ1-2 14 TRBD1
TGTGCCAGCAGCCCCTCCCTCAGCACAGATACGCAGTATTTT CASSPSLSTDTQYF TRBV7-7 - TRBJ2-3 14 -
TGTGCCAGCAGTGAGCTCGGGGGCTCCTACGAGCAGTACTTC CASSELGGSYEQYF TRBV25-1 - TRBJ2-7 14 -
TGTGCCAGCAGACGCACAGGAAGCTCCTATAATTCACCCCTCCACTTT CASRRTGSSYNSPLHF TRBV6-6 - TRBJ1-6 16 -
TGTGCCAGCAGCTTAGGGACTAGCTTCTTTGCCAATGAGCAGTTCTTC CASSLGTSFFANEQFF TRBV7-9 - TRBJ2-1 16 TRBD2
TGTGCCAGCTTGCGGGGGGGGTTTTACGAGCAGTACTTC CASLRGGFYEQYF TRBV27 - TRBJ2-7 13 TRBD2